A selection of T cell receptor beta chains follows, all from one sample in a study of Graves' ophthalmopathy and Graves' hyperthyroidism. In TCRdb, the multiplex PCR reads were re-called with MiXCR into one record per CDR3 protein. This table has hundreds of thousands of distinct CDR3 sequences, 15% to 17% appearing once. The sample was peripheral blood. These receptors were obtained from a young woman with stable Graves' hyperthyroidism. Both conserved end residues are part of each CDR3. A D gene is named only where the DNA matches it firmly. A clone size is listed for some rows: how often the clone was seen (once, few, many), or a class if it is expanded.

size,V,D,J,CDR3,DNA
many,TRBV12-3/TRBV12-4,NA,TRBJ1-5,CASSLDSVNQPQHF,TGTGCCAGCAGTCTGGACAGTGTCAATCAGCCCCAGCATTTT
many,TRBV7-9,NA,TRBJ2-7,CASSPPQVKTYEQYF,TGTGCCAGCAGCCCCCCACAGGTAAAGACCTACGAGCAGTACTTC
many,TRBV3-1,NA,TRBJ1-1,CASSSTGFSTEAFF,TGTGCCAGCAGCTCGACAGGTTTTAGCACTGAAGCTTTCTTT
many,TRBV25-1,NA,TRBJ1-5,CASSGKGGNQPQHF,TGTGCCAGCTCAGGCAAAGGGGGCAATCAGCCCCAGCATTTT
NA,TRBV5-5,NA,TRBJ1-1,CASSLVWTEAFF,TGTGCCAGCAGCTTGGTTTGGACTGAAGCTTTCTTT
many,TRBV7-2,TRBD1,TRBJ2-5,CASTGQGAVETQYF,TGTGCCAGCACAGGACAGGGGGCCGTAGAGACCCAGTACTTC
many,TRBV19,NA,TRBJ2-7,CASSIRDEQYF,TGTGCCAGTAGTATAAGGGACGAGCAGTACTTC
NA,TRBV18,NA,TRBJ2-5,CASSPEVEETQYF,TGTGCCAGCTCACCGGAGGTCGAAGAGACCCAGTACTTC
many,TRBV19,NA,TRBJ1-2,CASQGNYGYTF,TGTGCCAGTCAGGGGAACTATGGCTACACCTTC
many,TRBV6-2/TRBV6-3,NA,TRBJ1-1,CASSYRGVNTEAFF,TGTGCCAGCAGTTACAGGGGCGTAAACACTGAAGCTTTCTTT
NA,TRBV6-1,NA,TRBJ1-2,CASSPHRQSCGYTF,TGTGCCAGCAGCCCCCATCGACAGAGCTGTGGCTACACCTTC
NA,TRBV28,NA,TRBJ1-2,CASTKPVGFDYGYTF,TGTGCCAGCACCAAACCGGTAGGGTTCGACTATGGCTACACCTTC
many,TRBV11-2,NA,TRBJ1-1,CASSLSPGGTNTEAFF,TGTGCCAGCAGCTTATCCCCGGGTGGGACAAACACTGAAGCTTTCTTT
NA,TRBV10-3,NA,TRBJ1-4,CATQGRVYEKLFF,TGTGCCACCCAGGGTCGTGTATACGAAAAACTGTTTTTT
NA,TRBV25-1,TRBD1,TRBJ1-5,CASSSGTGDHQPQHF,TGTGCCAGCAGCTCCGGGACAGGGGACCATCAGCCCCAGCATTTT
many,TRBV10-3,NA,TRBJ2-5,CAIGDLETQYF,TGTGCCATTGGGGACTTGGAGACCCAGTACTTC
NA,TRBV19,NA,TRBJ1-2,CASSQDTAYYGYTF,TGTGCCAGTAGCCAGGACACGGCCTACTATGGATACACCTTC
many,TRBV12-3/TRBV12-4,NA,TRBJ2-7,CASSLAGQSYEQYF,TGTGCCAGCAGTTTGGCGGGACAGTCCTACGAGCAGTACTTC
NA,TRBV6-5,NA,TRBJ1-2,CASSYSRGPGAEGYTF,TGTGCCAGCAGTTACTCGAGGGGCCCGGGGGCGGAAGGCTACACCTTC
many,TRBV10-3,NA,TRBJ1-1,CAISSKNTEAFF,TGTGCCATCAGTTCCAAGAACACTGAAGCTTTCTTT
many,TRBV27,NA,TRBJ2-4,CASSLSWGDAKNIQYF,TGTGCCAGCAGTTTATCGTGGGGCGACGCCAAAAACATTCAGTACTTC
many,TRBV6-5,NA,TRBJ2-2,CASSLGQANTGELFF,TGTGCCAGCAGTTTGGGGCAGGCGAACACCGGGGAGCTGTTTTTT
many,TRBV11-3,NA,TRBJ2-7,CASSFAGNPYEQYF,TGTGCCAGCAGCTTTGCAGGGAACCCCTACGAGCAGTACTTC
many,TRBV6-2/TRBV6-3,NA,TRBJ1-6,CASSGAPGVPSPLHF,TGTGCCAGCAGCGGGGCGCCAGGGGTACCATCACCCCTCCACTTT
many,TRBV6-2/TRBV6-3,NA,TRBJ2-5,CASSEDVLETQYF,TGTGCCAGCAGTGAGGACGTATTAGAGACCCAGTACTTC
many,TRBV2,TRBD1,TRBJ1-1,CANDRGVSTEAFF,TGTGCCAACGACAGGGGCGTCAGCACTGAAGCTTTCTTT
NA,TRBV28,TRBD2,TRBJ2-7,CASSMGLAVEQYF,TGTGCCAGCAGCATGGGACTAGCGGTCGAGCAGTACTTC
once,TRBV7-3,TRBD2,TRBJ2-7,CASSLTGTSGSIRYF,TGTGCCAGCAGTTTAACCGGGACTAGCGGGAGCATACGGTACTTC
many,TRBV20-1,TRBD1,TRBJ2-7,CSARQGGEQYF,TGCAGTGCCAGACAGGGGGGCGAGCAGTACTTC
NA,TRBV19,TRBD1,TRBJ1-2,CASKPPDRARGYTF,TGTGCCAGTAAACCCCCTGACAGGGCGAGGGGCTACACCTTC
many,TRBV24-1,NA,TRBJ2-5,CATSGLGQNQETQYF,TGTGCCACCAGTGGTCTAGGACAAAACCAAGAGACCCAGTACTTC
many,TRBV6-4,TRBD1,TRBJ2-5,CASRDRGSRYETQYF,TGTGCCAGCAGGGACAGGGGGTCAAGGTATGAGACCCAGTACTTC
many,TRBV6-1,NA,TRBJ2-7,CASRRAGFIYEQYF,TGTGCCAGCAGAAGGGCAGGCTTCATCTACGAGCAGTACTTC
few,TRBV9,NA,TRBJ1-2,CASSVEGIGTYGYTF,TGTGCCAGCAGCGTAGAGGGAATCGGGACCTATGGCTACACCTTC
many,TRBV7-2,NA,TRBJ1-5,CASSLGGAGYSNQPQHF,TGTGCCAGCAGCTTAGGGGGAGCCGGTTATAGCAATCAGCCCCAGCATTTT